Here is one T cell receptor (beta chain) with its context. The antigen is undetermined. PCR primers comprised 60 Vbeta and 13 Jbeta primers. The protocol was immunoSEQ multiplex PCR, while the TCRdb copy is restricted to in-frame clones and leaves out a portion. There are 150,000 to 250,000 clones in the sample; roughly four fifths occur only once, and about 1.9% lies in the top ten. Germline V lookup: CDR1 SGHAT, CDR2 FQNNGV. V shed 0 bases and J shed 3 bases, with 10 bases lying between them. The CDR3 is 15 amino acids. This sample is drawn from a study of cytomegalovirus exposure and HLA in healthy donors. Study results and limitations: In a later analysis, common viral pathogens appeared linked to several of the most significant clusters.

V and J are TRBV11-2 and TRBJ2-3, with a possible D match to TRBD1 (6 bases). Sequencing was carried out using PBMCs. The TCR sequence derives from a man under 40 in good health and CMV-seronegative. CDR3 sequence: CASSLEAGVTDTQYF. The CDR3 DNA reads as TGTGCCAGCAGCTTAGAGGCAGGGGTAACAGATACGCAGTATTTT.